This T cell receptor beta chain was retrieved from a study of early T cells in non-severe SARS-CoV-2 infection. The wider study: The authors sequenced bulk RNA from unsorted whole blood, leaving chains unpaired. Study-level results: Sequences matched to VDJdb favored anti-spike CD8 responses, while private and CD4 specificities were missed.

V was pared by 1 base and J by 4 bases, with 7 bases of the junction left unmatched. Germline lookup yields CDR1 LGHNA and CDR2 YSLEER. The CDR3 loop spans 15 amino acids. This clonotype was observed at least ten times. Its antigen remains unknown. The TCR library protocol was used to attach unique molecular identifiers. These identifiers were attached to individual cDNA molecules. Via MiXCR, TCRdb re-called the 5' RACE reads, giving one row per CDR3 protein. The sample gives tens of thousands of distinct CDR3 sequences, about 10% of which show up once; around 6.3% is in the top ten. The sequenced sample was whole blood. The source is an adult who was a healthcare worker with PCR-confirmed SARS-CoV-2 infection or an uninfected control (not recorded which). The chain couples TRBV4-3 to TRBJ2-7; 7 nucleotides match TRBD1. The DNA for the CDR3 is TGCGCCAGCAGCCAAGGTTTAGGGACAGCGTACGAGCAGTACTTC. Protein product: CASSQGLGTAYEQYF.